This T cell receptor beta chain emerged from a study of blood T cell repertoires in COVID-19. About the research overall: Acute-phase and convalescent COVID-19 samples originated in the United States, Italy and Spain. Nucleic acid was either cDNA or gDNA, and it came from T cells, B-cell-depleted T cells, or PBMCs.

Individuals drawn from around 25 US areas were about 18 to 95 years old. Symptom resolution, clearance, or two negative PCRs marked the recovered donors of Cohort 3. Clones were sequenced by immunoSEQ multiplex PCR, and TCRdb holds only the in-frame ones, with some missing. This sample has approximately 200,000 clones; less than 85% occur once, and the top ten carry about 1.8%. CDR1 is MNHEY, CDR2 SMNVEV, per germline (reference sequence). V lost 0 bases and J 4 bases, leaving 7 bases between the germline ends. This CDR3 spans 15 amino acids. The rearrangement links TRBV27 to TRBJ1-6; a possible D gene is TRBD1 (5 bases). The sequenced sample was PBMCs or T cells enriched from blood (not recorded which). The TCR was taken from a man between 60 and 75 years old who had recovered from COVID-19. In DNA form, the CDR3 reads TGTGCCAGCAGTTTATCCGGGACTTATAATTCACCCCTCCACTTT. Its protein is CASSLSGTYNSPLHF.